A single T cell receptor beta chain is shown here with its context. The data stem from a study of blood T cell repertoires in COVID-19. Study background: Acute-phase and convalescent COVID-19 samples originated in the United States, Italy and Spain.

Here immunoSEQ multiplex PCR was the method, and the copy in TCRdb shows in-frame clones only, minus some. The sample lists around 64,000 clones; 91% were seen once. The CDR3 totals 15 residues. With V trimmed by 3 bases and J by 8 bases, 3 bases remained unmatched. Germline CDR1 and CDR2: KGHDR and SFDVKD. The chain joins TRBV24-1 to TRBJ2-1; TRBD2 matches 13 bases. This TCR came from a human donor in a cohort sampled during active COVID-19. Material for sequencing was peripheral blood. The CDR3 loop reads CATSDGTSGNHEQFF. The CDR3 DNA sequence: TGTGCCACCAGTGATGGGACTAGCGGGAACCATGAGCAGTTCTTC.